Here is one T cell receptor beta chain with its context. This clone was observed once. The antigen it binds to is not known. Base qualities are not recorded, but no much larger clone differs from it by a single base. The data are from a study of OX40 agonist ivuxolimab in advanced cancers. For the wider study: The costimulatory receptor OX40 (CD134) was targeted by ivuxolimab, a fully human IgG2 agonistic monoclonal antibody. Patients were allowed to have had prior anti-PD-1, anti-PD-L1 or anti-CTLA-4 therapy, and roughly two fifths of the dose-escalation patients had been treated with checkpoint inhibitors. Partial responses occurred in three dose-escalation patients: two with cutaneous melanoma and one with hepatocellular carcinoma. In the dose-escalation cohort, approximately 83% of patients were male, and the mean age was 60 years with a range of 23 to 79. Intravenous ivuxolimab was administered to patients every 2 weeks at six dose levels: 0.01, 0.1, 0.3, 1.5, 3 and 10 mg/kg. Peripheral TCRbeta sequencing aimed to test whether ivuxolimab altered TCR sequence diversity and caused clonal T-cell expansion. The paper describes the monotherapy dose-escalation part (N of about 47 patients) of the phase I trial of ivuxolimab. Of the roughly 50 dose-escalation patients, hepatocellular carcinoma was present in around 20, melanoma in roughly 15, renal cell carcinoma in 9 and head and neck cancer in 9. What the work shows at the level of the full study, not this receptor alone: On average, CD8+ T cells showed more expanded clones than CD4+ T cells after ivuxolimab. Which antigens the clonally expanded peripheral T cells were specific for was not determined. In the 0.1-3.0 mg/kg groups, partial responders were among the patients with the lowest normalized peripheral clonal expansion, particularly in CD8+ T cells. At doses of 0.1 to 3.0 mg/kg, clonal expansion of both CD4+ and CD8+ T cells in blood was seen between baseline and week 6. Low levels of normalized T-cell clonal expansion were also seen in some nonresponding patients.

Genomic DNA was extracted from sorted cells for sequencing of the TCRbeta CDR3 region. TCRbeta CDR3 regions were sequenced using the immunoSEQ Assay. The immuneACCESS repertoire file appears here via TCRdb, limited to in-frame rearrangements. These files lack a portion of the clones; in checked studies, under half of the deficit traces to unresolved V genes, and the cause of the others is not known. Recorded for this sample are roughly 70,000 clones; around 87% of them occurred a single time. 2% to 2.5% of the sample lies in the top ten. The trial excluded patients who had a history of autoimmune disease or who were on systemic immunosuppression. Peripheral blood for TCR sequencing was drawn from every dose cohort at baseline, at cycle 4 day 1 and at cycle 7 day 1. Samples were obtained from an open-label, multicenter, first-in-human phase I dose-escalation trial of ivuxolimab. Adults with locally advanced or metastatic melanoma, renal cell, hepatocellular, or head and neck squamous cell carcinoma were enrolled in the trial. CD4+ and CD8+ T cells were sorted separately from peripheral blood before TCR sequencing.

The germline V gene sets CDR1 to MDHEN and CDR2 to SYDVKM. From the cysteine through the phenylalanine, the CDR3 covers 14 amino acids. Only CDR3 DNA remains: 42 bases, in frame from the first base. V is pruned by 4 bases and J by 4 bases, leaving 3 bases of the junction without a gene match. Sample: CD4+ or CD8+ T cells sorted from blood, taken in a trial of the OX40 agonist ivuxolimab. Here the chain combines TRBV28 and TRBJ2-5, with 10 bases matching TRBD2. The sequence came from an adult with an advanced solid tumor such as melanoma, head and neck, liver or kidney cancer. The bases read TGTGCCAGCAGTTCACTAGCGGGATTAGAGACCCAGTACTTC. This codes for CASSSLAGLETQYF.